This T cell receptor (beta chain) was observed in a study of blood T cells in healthy people across ages. At least 6.5 million PBMCs were isolated per sample. Then a second PCR, running roughly 7 to 11 cycles, was carried out with a sample-barcoded 5' primer and a J-beta primer mix. MiXCR was run by TCRdb on the 5' RACE reads, yielding one entry per CDR3 protein. The table has about 690,000 distinct CDR3 sequences, 40% to 45% seen once. CDR1 is SGHVS, CDR2 FQNEAQ, per germline. Trimming at V came to 2 bases and at J to 4 bases, leaving 10 bases not matched to a gene. This CDR3 contains 16 residues. Material for sequencing was blood. The rearrangement joins TRBV7-8 to TRBJ2-5; TRBD1 matches at 7 bases. The TCR sequence derives from an elderly man in good health. The CDR3 sequence: CASSLWAIGGTETQYF. CDR3 nucleotides: TGTGCCAGCAGCTTATGGGCCATAGGGGGCACAGAGACCCAGTACTTC. Based on the CDR3 plus reference TRBV7-8 and TRBJ2-5, the full variable domain is GAGVSQSPRYKVAKRGQDVALRCDPISGHVSLFWYQQALGQGPEFLTYFQNEAQLDKSGLPSDRFFAERPEGSVSTLKIQRTQQEDSAVYLCASSLWAIGGTETQYFGPGTRLLVL.